The next 14 T cell receptor beta chains were all read from a single sample in a study of cytomegalovirus exposure and HLA in healthy donors. The study ran its PCR with 60 Vbeta and 13 Jbeta primers. Some clones are missing from TCRdb's copy, which holds only in-frame ones; the method was immunoSEQ multiplex PCR. The sample records about 130,000 clones, approximately 61% being singletons. The source material was PBMCs. The receptors here all came from a human donor in good health.

This clone was seen a few times. The chain couples TRBV18 to TRBJ2-5; D might be TRBD1 (6 bases). Looked up from germline, CDR1 is KGHSH and CDR2 is LQKENI. CDR3 length equals 14 residues. The germline V and J ends were trimmed by 0 bases and 5 bases, with 10 bases remaining between them. CDR3 region: CASSPPAGVETQYF. In DNA form, the CDR3 reads TGTGCCAGCTCACCACCGGCAGGGGTCGAGACCCAGTACTTC. The full variable domain, in which reference TRBV18 and TRBJ2-5 provide the parts outside the CDR3, is NAGVMQNPRHLVRRRGQEARLRCSPMKGHSHVYWYRQLPEEGLKFMVYLQKENIIDESGMPKERFSAEFPKEGPSILRIQQVVRGDSAAYFCASSPPAGVETQYFGPGTRLLVL.

V is TRBV7-2 and J is TRBJ2-7, with TRBD2 matching over 12 bases. Germline V lookup: CDR1 SGHTA, CDR2 FQGNSA. The CDR3 loop spans 16 amino acids. Trimming cost V 5 bases and J 3 bases; bases outside gene matches: 8. This CDR3 is CASSPPGLAGYYEQYF. Here the CDR3 DNA reads TGTGCCAGCAGCCCTCCGGGACTAGCGGGTTACTACGAGCAGTACTTC.

The chain employs TRBV4-1 and TRBJ2-7; 9 bases match TRBD1. V lost 4 bases to trimming and J lost 4 bases; unmatched junction nucleotides: 8. The V gene's germline CDR1 is MGHRA and CDR2 YSYEKL. This CDR3 is 15 amino acids long. CDR3 amino acids: CASSPRTGDRYEQYF. CDR3 nucleotides: TGCGCCAGCAGCCCCCGGACAGGGGATAGGTACGAGCAGTACTTC.

The J gene is TRBJ1-2, the V gene TRBV7-9; no definite D call. The CDR3 totals 12 residues. CDR1 and CDR2 (germline): SEHNR, FQNEAQ (reference sequence). Trimming took off 5 bases at V and 1 base at J, with 5 bases between the two ends. CDR3: CASSQNNYGYTF. CDR3 coding DNA: TGTGCCAGCAGCCAAAATAACTATGGCTACACCTTC. The variable domain in full, with the rest retrieved from reference TRBV7-9 and TRBJ1-2, is DTGVSQNPRHKITKRGQNVTFRCDPISEHNRLYWYRQTLGQGPEFLTYFQNEAQLEKSRLLSDRFSAERPKGSFSTLEIQRTEQGDSAMYLCASSQNNYGYTFGSGTRLTVV.

This clone was picked up one time. J is TRBJ2-1 and V is TRBV7-6, with D possibly matching TRBD2 (5 bases). With 6 bases removed from V and 0 bases from J, the gap between germline ends came to 12 bases. Germline CDR1 SGHVS, CDR2 FNYEAQ. This CDR3 contains 15 residues. This CDR3 reads CASSGGVGSYNEQFF. As DNA, the CDR3 is TGTGCCAGCAGTGGAGGTGTCGGCTCCTACAATGAGCAGTTCTTC.

This clone has a handful of counts. The chain combines TRBV5-4 with TRBJ1-1; D may be TRBD1 (6 bases). The CDR3 loop spans 12 amino acids. Trimming removed 3 bases at V and 10 bases at J, with 13 bases between. Looked up from germline, CDR1 is SGHNT and CDR2 is YYREEE (reference sequence). CDR3 in amino acids: CASSSQGRGAFF. The CDR3 DNA is TGTGCCAGCAGCTCCCAGGGGCGAGGAGCTTTCTTT.

The V gene is TRBV11-1, the J gene TRBJ2-5; possible D gene TRBD1, 6 bases. Trimming took off 3 bases at V and 5 bases at J, with 13 bases between the two ends. Germline V gene lookup returns CDR1 SGHAT and CDR2 FQDESV (reference sequence). The CDR3 length is 14 residues. The CDR3 reads CASSLGQPGETQYF. The CDR3 DNA reads as TGTGCCAGCAGCTTGGGACAACCTGGGGAGACCCAGTACTTC.

This rearrangement joins TRBV9 to TRBJ2-1, with D perhaps TRBD1 (5 bases). The CDR3 covers 18 residues. Germline values: CDR1 SGDLS, CDR2 YYNGEE. With 4 bases removed from V and 4 bases from J, the gap between germline ends came to 24 bases. The CDR3 nucleotides are TGTGCCAGCAGCCTCCACCCAGACAGCGCCAACATATACAATGAGCAGTTCTTC. It specifies CASSLHPDSANIYNEQFF.

J is TRBJ2-5 and V is TRBV11-2; 8 bases match TRBD1. From germline, CDR1 is SGHAT and CDR2 FQNNGV. V shed 4 bases, J shed 2 bases, and the junction held 6 bases outside the gene matches. There are 15 residues in the CDR3. CDR3 in DNA: TGTGCCAGCAGCTCCTTGACAGGGGTGCAAGAGACCCAGTACTTC. Its protein product is CASSSLTGVQETQYF.

The CDR3 loop is CASSQGQGRDTEAFF. The CDR3, as DNA: TGCGCCAGCAGCCAAGGACAGGGGAGGGACACTGAAGCTTTCTTT. This chain joins TRBV4-3 and TRBJ1-1; TRBD1 matches at 8 bases. Germline CDR1 and CDR2: LGHNA and YSLEER. Trimming removed 1 base from V and 3 bases from J; junction bases left unmatched: 4. The CDR3 loop spans 15 amino acids.

V gene TRBV7-9 combines with J gene TRBJ1-5; tentatively, D is TRBD1 (6 bases). The V gene lost 6 bases and the J gene lost 6 bases, with 24 bases spanning the gap. The CDR3 runs to 17 residues. Germline V gives CDR1 SEHNR, CDR2 FQNEAQ (reference sequence). CDR3 sequence reads: CASRPRGQGNLGQPQHF. CDR3 DNA sequence: TGTGCCAGCAGACCTAGGGGCCAGGGGAATCTCGGTCAGCCCCAGCATTTT.

The rearrangement links TRBV6-1 to TRBJ2-7; the D gene is possibly TRBD2 (5 bases). The V gene's germline CDR1 is MNHNS and CDR2 SASEGT. Deletions cut 2 bases from V and 3 bases from J, with 11 bases between. The CDR3 has 14 residues. For the CDR3, the DNA is TGTGCCAGCAGTGAATGGAGGCAACGCTACGAGCAGTACTTC. Translated, it gives CASSEWRQRYEQYF.

The CDR3 loop reads CASKVRGQTNEQFF. CDR3 DNA sequence: TGTGCCAGCAAGGTACGGGGTCAAACCAATGAGCAGTTCTTC. The chain combines TRBV2 with TRBJ2-1, with a tentative D call TRBD2 (5 bases). V was trimmed by 7 bases and J by 6 bases, leaving 16 bases between them. CDR1 is SNHLY and CDR2 is FYNNEI in the germline V gene. This CDR3 has 14 amino acids.

The rearrangement uses TRBV7-9 and TRBJ2-7; weak D call: TRBD2 (6 bases). Per germline, CDR1 SEHNR and CDR2 FQNEAQ (reference sequence). Trimming took off 1 base at V and 7 bases at J, with 11 bases between the two ends. This CDR3 has 13 residues. This chain's CDR3 is CASSLVADGEQYF. The CDR3 bases are TGTGCCAGCAGCTTAGTAGCGGATGGAGAGCAGTACTTC. The full variable domain, with the rest looked up from reference TRBV7-9 and TRBJ2-7, is DTGVSQNPRHKITKRGQNVTFRCDPISEHNRLYWYRQTLGQGPEFLTYFQNEAQLEKSRLLSDRFSAERPKGSFSTLEIQRTEQGDSAMYLCASSLVADGEQYFGPGTRLTVT.